This T cell receptor beta chain emerged from a study of radiation and T cells in renal cell carcinoma. TCRdb's table, derived via immunoSEQ multiplex PCR, lists solely in-frame clones and lacks some. The table has about 43,000 clones, roughly 80% seen once. The sample's time point: blood 4 weeks post-SBRT, at nephrectomy. Stated treatment: 15 Gy SBRT to primary tumor, nephrectomy 4 weeks later. The tumor was a clear cell renal cell carcinoma. Trimming removed 6 bases at V and 9 bases at J, with 12 bases between. CDR3 length: 11 amino acids. Germline V gene data show CDR1 as DFQATT and CDR2 as SNEGSKA (reference sequence).

This sequence was found in a woman in her 70s with renal cell carcinoma. The sequenced sample was blood, obtained from a patient whose treatment included radiotherapy and nephrectomy. The chain has TRBV20-1 and TRBJ2-1; D could derive from TRBD1 or TRBD2 (5 bases each). The CDR3 protein is CSAPRGSEQFF. Written as DNA, the CDR3 is TGCAGTGCCCCGAGGGGTAGTGAGCAGTTCTTC.